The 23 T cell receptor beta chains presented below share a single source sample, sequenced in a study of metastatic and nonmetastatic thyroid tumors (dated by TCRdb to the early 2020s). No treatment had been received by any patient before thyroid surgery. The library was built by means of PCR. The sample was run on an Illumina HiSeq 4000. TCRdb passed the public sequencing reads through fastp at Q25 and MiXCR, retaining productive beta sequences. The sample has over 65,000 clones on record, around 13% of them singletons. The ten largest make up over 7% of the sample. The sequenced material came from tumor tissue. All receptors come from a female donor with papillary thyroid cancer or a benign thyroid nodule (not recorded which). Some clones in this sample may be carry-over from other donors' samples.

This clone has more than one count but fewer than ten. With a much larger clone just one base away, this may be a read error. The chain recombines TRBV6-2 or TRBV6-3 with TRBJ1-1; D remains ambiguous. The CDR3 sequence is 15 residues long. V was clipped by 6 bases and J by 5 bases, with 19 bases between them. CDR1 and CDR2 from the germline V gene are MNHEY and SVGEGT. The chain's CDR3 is CASSRTWAGGTEAFF. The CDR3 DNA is TGTGCCAGCAGCCGAACATGGGCCGGAGGGACTGAAGCTTTCTTT.

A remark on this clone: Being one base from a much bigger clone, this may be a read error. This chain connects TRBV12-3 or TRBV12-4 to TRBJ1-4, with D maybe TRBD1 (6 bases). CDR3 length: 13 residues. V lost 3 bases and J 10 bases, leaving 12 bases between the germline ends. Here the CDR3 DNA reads TGTGCCAGCAGTTTTGCAGGGGTGGGAAAACTGTTTTTT. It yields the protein CASSFAGVGKLFF.

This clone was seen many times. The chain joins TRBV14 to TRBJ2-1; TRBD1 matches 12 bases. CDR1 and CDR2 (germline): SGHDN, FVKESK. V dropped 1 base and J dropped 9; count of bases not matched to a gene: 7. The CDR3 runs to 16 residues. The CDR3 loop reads CASSQALGQGASEQFF. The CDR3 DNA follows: TGTGCCAGCAGCCAAGCATTGGGACAGGGGGCTTCTGAGCAGTTCTTC. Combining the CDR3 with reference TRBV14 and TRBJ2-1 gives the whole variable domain EAGVTQFPSHSVIEKGQTVTLRCDPISGHDNLYWYRRVMGKEIKFLLHFVKESKQDESGMPNNRFLAERTGGTYSTLKVQPAELEDSGVYFCASSQALGQGASEQFFGPGTRLTVL.

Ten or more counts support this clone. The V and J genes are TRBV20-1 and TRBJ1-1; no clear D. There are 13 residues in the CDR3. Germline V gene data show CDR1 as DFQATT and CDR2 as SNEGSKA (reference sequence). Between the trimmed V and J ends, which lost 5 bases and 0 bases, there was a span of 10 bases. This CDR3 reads CSASDGMNTEAFF. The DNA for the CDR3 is TGCAGTGCTTCTGACGGAATGAACACTGAAGCTTTCTTT.

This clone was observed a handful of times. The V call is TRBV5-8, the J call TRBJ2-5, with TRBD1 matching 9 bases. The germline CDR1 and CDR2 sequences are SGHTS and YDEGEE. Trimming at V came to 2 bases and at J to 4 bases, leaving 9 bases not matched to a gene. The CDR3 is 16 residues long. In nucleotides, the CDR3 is TGTGCCAGCAGCTTACCCGGGACAGGGTTCCGAGAGACCCAGTACTTC. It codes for CASSLPGTGFRETQYF.

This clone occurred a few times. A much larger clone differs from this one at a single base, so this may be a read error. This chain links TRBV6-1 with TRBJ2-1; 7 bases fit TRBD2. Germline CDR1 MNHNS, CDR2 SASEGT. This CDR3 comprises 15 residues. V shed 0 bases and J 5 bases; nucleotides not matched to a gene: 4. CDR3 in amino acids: CASSEARGGNNEQFF. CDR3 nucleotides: TGTGCCAGCAGTGAAGCACGGGGAGGGAACAATGAGCAGTTCTTC.

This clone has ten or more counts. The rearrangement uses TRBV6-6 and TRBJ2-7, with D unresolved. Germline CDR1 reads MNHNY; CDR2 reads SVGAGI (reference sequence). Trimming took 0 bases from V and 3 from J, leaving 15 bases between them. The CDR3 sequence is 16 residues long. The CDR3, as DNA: TGTGCCAGCAGTTACTCTAAGTTGGTAGGCAGCTACGAGCAGTACTTC. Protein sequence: CASSYSKLVGSYEQYF.

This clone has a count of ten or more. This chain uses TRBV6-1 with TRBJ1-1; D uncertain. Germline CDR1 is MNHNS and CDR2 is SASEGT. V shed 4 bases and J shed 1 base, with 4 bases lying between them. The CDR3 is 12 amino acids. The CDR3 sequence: CASSAPNTEAFF. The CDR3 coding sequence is TGTGCCAGCAGTGCCCCGAACACTGAAGCTTTCTTT.

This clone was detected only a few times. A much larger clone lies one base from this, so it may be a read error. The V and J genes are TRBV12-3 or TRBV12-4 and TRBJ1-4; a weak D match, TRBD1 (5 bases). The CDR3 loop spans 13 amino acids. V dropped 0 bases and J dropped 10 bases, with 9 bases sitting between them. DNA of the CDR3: TGTGCCAGCAGTTTAGCAGGGGTGGTAAAACTGTTTTTT. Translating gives CASSLAGVVKLFF.

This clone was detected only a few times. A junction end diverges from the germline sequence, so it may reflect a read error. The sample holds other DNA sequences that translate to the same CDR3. The CDR3 is CASSELGVGETQYF. As DNA, the CDR3 is TGCGCCAGCAGTGAACTGGGGGTTGGGGAGACCCAGTACTTC. The gene calls are TRBV6-1 and TRBJ2-5; D is possibly TRBD1 or TRBD2 (5 bases each). The CDR3 is made up of 14 amino acids. Germline-derived CDR1 and CDR2 are MNHNS and SASEGT.

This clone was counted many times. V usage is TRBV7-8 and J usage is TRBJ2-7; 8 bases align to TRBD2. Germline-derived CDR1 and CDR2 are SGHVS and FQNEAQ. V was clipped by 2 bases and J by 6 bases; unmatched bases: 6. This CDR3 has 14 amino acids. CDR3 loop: CASSLQRGSLEQYF. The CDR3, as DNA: TGTGCCAGCAGCTTACAGCGGGGGTCCCTCGAGCAGTACTTC.

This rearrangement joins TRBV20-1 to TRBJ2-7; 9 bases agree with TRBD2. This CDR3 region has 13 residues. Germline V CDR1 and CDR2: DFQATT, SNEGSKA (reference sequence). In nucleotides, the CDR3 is TGCACTCCGGGTCTAGCGGGGCCCCCGGAGCAGTACTTC. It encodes CTPGLAGPPEQYF.

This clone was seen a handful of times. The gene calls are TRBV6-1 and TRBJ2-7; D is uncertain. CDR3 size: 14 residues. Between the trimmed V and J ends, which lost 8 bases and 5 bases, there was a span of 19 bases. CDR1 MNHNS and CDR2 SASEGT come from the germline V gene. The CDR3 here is CASGKGSGPDEQYF. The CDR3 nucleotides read TGTGCCAGCGGTAAGGGTAGTGGGCCCGACGAGCAGTACTTC.

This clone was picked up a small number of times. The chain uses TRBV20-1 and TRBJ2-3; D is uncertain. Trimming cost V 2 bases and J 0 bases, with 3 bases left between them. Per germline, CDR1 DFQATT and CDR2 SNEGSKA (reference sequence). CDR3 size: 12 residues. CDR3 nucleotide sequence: TGCAGTGCTAGACTTAGCACAGATACGCAGTATTTT. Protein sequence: CSARLSTDTQYF.

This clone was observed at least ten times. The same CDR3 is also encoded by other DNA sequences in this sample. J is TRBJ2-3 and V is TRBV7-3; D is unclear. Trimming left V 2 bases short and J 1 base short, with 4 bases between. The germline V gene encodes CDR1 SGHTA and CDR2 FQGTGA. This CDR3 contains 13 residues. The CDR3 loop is CASSLSRTDTQYF. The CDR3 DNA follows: TGTGCCAGCAGCTTATCTCGCACAGATACGCAGTATTTT.

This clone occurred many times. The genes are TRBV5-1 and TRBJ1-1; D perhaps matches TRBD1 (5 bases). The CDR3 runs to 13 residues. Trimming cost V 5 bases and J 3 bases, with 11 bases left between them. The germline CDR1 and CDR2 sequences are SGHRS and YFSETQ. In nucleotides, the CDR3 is TGCGCCAGCAGACGGGACCCCGACACTGAAGCTTTCTTT. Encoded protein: CASRRDPDTEAFF.

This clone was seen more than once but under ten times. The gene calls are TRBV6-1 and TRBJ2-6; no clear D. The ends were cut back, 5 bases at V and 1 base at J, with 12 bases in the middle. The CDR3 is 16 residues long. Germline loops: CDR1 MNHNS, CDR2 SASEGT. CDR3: CASSKEPWSGANVLTF. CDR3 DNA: TGTGCCAGCAGTAAAGAACCATGGTCTGGGGCCAACGTCCTGACTTTC.

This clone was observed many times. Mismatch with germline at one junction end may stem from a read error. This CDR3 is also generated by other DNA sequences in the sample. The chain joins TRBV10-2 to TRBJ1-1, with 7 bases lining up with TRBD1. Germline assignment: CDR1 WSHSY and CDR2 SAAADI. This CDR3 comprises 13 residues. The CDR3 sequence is CASGDRVGTEAFF. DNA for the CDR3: TGCGCCAGCGGTGACAGGGTAGGGACTGAAGCTTTCTTT.

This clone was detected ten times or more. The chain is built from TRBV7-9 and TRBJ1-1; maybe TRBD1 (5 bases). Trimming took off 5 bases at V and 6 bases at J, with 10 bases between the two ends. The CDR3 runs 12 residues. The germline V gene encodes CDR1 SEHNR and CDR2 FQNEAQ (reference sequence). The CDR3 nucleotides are TGTGCCAGCAGCGTTCCGGGACCTGAAGCTTTCTTT. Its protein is CASSVPGPEAFF.

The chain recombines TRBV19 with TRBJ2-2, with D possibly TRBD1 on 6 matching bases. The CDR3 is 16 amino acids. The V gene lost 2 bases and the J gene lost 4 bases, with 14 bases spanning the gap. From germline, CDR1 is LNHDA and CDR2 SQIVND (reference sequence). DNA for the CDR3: TGTGCCAGTAGTATACGGGCAGGGGTGAGCACCGGGGAGCTGTTTTTT. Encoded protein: CASSIRAGVSTGELFF.

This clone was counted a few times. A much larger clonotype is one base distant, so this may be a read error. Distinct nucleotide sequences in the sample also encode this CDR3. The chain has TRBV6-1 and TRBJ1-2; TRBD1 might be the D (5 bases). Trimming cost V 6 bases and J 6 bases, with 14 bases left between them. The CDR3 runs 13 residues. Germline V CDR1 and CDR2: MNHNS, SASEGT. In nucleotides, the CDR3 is TGTGCCAGCAGAACAGGTGTTAGGGATGGCTACACCTTC. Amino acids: CASRTGVRDGYTF.

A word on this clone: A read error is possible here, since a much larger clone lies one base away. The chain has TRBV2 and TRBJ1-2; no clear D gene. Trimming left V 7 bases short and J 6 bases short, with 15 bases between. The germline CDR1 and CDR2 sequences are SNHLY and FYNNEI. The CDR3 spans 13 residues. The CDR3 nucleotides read TGTGCCAGCACCCCAGGCCTTCCGGATGGCTACACCTTC. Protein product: CASTPGLPDGYTF.

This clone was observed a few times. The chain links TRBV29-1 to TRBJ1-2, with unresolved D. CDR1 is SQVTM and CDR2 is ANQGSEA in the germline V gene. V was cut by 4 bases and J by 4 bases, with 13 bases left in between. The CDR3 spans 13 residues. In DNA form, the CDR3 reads TGCAGCGTTGCAGACCGTGGGATCTATGGCTACACCTTC. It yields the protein CSVADRGIYGYTF.